One TCR beta chain is described in this entry. Its antigen is unknown. This entry comes from a study of cytomegalovirus exposure and HLA in healthy donors. Trimming cost V 3 bases and J 5 bases, with 19 bases left between them. Germline V gene data show CDR1 as LNHDA and CDR2 as SQIVND (reference sequence). CDR3 size: 16 residues. Vbeta (60) and Jbeta (13) primers were used in the PCR. Clones were read by immunoSEQ multiplex PCR, and TCRdb kept only the in-frame ones, dropping some. There are about 120,000 clones in the sample; roughly 15% occur only once, and approximately 2.9% lies in the top ten. General study findings and limits: Reports state that TCR beta sequences accurately predicted most subjects' HLA-A and HLA-B alleles. A link between a missense DCLRE1C variant and TCR beta V- and J-gene trimming emerged from a later analysis. HLA alleles showed associations with around 15,000 TCR beta sequences in a later analysis, at a 0.05 false discovery rate. In an earlier analysis, most TCR beta V segments were productive about 87% or about 30% of the time.

The chain is built from TRBV19 and TRBJ2-5; D is possibly TRBD1 (6 bases). Sequenced material: PBMCs. The sequence was collected from a female donor in good health and CMV-seropositive. CDR3 loop: CASSMLRQGFRETQYF. DNA of the CDR3: TGTGCCAGTAGTATGCTTCGGCAGGGGTTCCGCGAGACCCAGTACTTC.